This is a list of T cell receptor beta chains from one sample in a study of HIV-infected children after antiretroviral therapy interruption. MiXCR was run by TCRdb on the 3' RACE reads, yielding one entry per CDR3 protein. Of 40,000 to 50,000 distinct CDR3 sequences in the sample, around 4.1% were seen once. The sequenced sample was CD45RA+ CD4+ T cells from PBMCs, pooled from several time points, obtained from a donor given antiretroviral therapy, either interrupted or continuous. The receptors were gathered from a pool of human donors with HIV. The CDR3 runs from the conserved cysteine through the conserved F or W. D genes are given only for firm matches. A row's size may be missing; if present it is once, few, many or a size class.

>TRBV23-1|.|.|TRBJ1-2
CASRDSGALVYGYTF
TGCGCCAGCAGGGATTCAGGGGCCCTCGTCTATGGCTACACCTTC
>TRBV7-3|.|many|TRBJ1-1
CASSLQSTGEAFF
TGTGCCAGCAGCTTACAAAGTACGGGGGAAGCTTTCTTT
>TRBV7-2|.|many|TRBJ2-3
CASSLVLPTQYF
TGTGCCAGCAGCTTAGTCCTACCCACGCAGTATTTT
>TRBV4-2|.|many|TRBJ2-7
CASSQDQRELYEQYF
TGTGCCAGCAGCCAAGATCAGAGGGAACTGTACGAGCAGTACTTC
>TRBV19|.|.|TRBJ1-4
CASSENGDEKLFF
TGTGCCAGTAGTGAAAACGGGGATGAAAAACTGTTTTTT
>TRBV3-2|.|few|TRBJ2-7
CASSSTISGYEQYF
TGTGCCAGCAGCTCCACGATTTCGGGGTACGAGCAGTACTTC
>TRBV27|TRBD1|many|TRBJ1-1
CASRTGKTEAFF
TGTGCCAGCAGGACAGGGAAAACTGAAGCTTTCTTT
>TRBV7-2|.|many|TRBJ2-7
CASSFTAGQGTYEQYF
TGTGCCAGCAGCTTCACCGCGGGGCAGGGCACCTACGAGCAGTACTTC
>TRBV5-4|.|many|TRBJ1-2
CASSSWDGYGYTF
TGTGCCAGCAGCTCTTGGGACGGCTATGGCTACACCTTC
>TRBV29-1|.|many|TRBJ2-1
CSVRVTYNEQFF
TGCAGCGTTCGAGTCACTTACAATGAGCAGTTCTTC
>TRBV6-1|.|many|TRBJ1-5
CAYGRDQPQHF
TGTGCCTATGGGCGAGATCAGCCCCAGCATTTT
>TRBV7-2|.|few|TRBJ2-3
CASSLFPGTQYF
TGTGCCAGCAGCTTATTTCCAGGGACGCAGTATTTT
>TRBV12-5|.|many|TRBJ2-5
CASGSRQETQYF
TGTGCTAGTGGTTCCCGGCAAGAGACCCAGTACTTC
>TRBV7-9|.|many|TRBJ1-1
CASRRQMNTEAFF
TGTGCCAGCCGCAGGCAAATGAACACTGAAGCTTTCTTT
>TRBV6-1|.|many|TRBJ1-1
CASSEASGRKAFF
TGTGCCAGCAGTGAAGCCTCCGGCCGGAAAGCTTTCTTT
>TRBV28|TRBD1|many|TRBJ2-7
CASSLTGGIYEQYF
TGTGCCAGCAGTTTAACAGGGGGAATCTACGAGCAGTACTTC
>TRBV20-1|TRBD1|few|TRBJ2-7
CSAGDRSYEQYF
TGCAGTGCTGGGGACAGGTCCTACGAGCAGTACTTC
>TRBV19|.|many|TRBJ1-1
CASRAIYTEAFF
TGTGCCAGTAGGGCTATCTACACTGAAGCTTTCTTT
>TRBV12-1|.|few|TRBJ2-5
CASSPPRRQARPQETQYF
TGTGCCAGCAGCCCCCCCCGCCGACAAGCCCGTCCCCAAGAGACCCAGTACTTC
>TRBV5-1|.|many|TRBJ1-3
CASSLEFMGNTIYF
TGCGCCAGCAGCTTGGAATTTATGGGGAACACCATATATTTT
>TRBV7-3|TRBD2|many|TRBJ2-3
CASSSLAGRTDTQYF
TGTGCCAGCAGCTCACTAGCGGGGAGGACAGATACGCAGTATTTT
>TRBV12-3/TRBV12-4|.|many|TRBJ2-4
CASSFRIAKNIQYF
TGTGCCAGCAGTTTTCGGATAGCCAAAAACATTCAGTACTTC
>TRBV19|.|many|TRBJ1-5
CASSITPTNQPQHF
TGTGCCAGTAGTATAACCCCCACGAATCAGCCCCAGCATTTT
>TRBV10-1|.|.|TRBJ2-3
CATLRGSKRDTQYF
TGCGCCACCCTGCGGGGTAGTAAGCGGGATACGCAGTATTTT